This record looks at one T cell receptor (beta chain) sequence and its context. What it binds is not known. MiXCR, run by TCRdb on the 5' RACE reads, gives a single entry per CDR3 protein. The data contain about 240,000 distinct CDR3 sequences, roughly a tenth of them singletons. CDR3 length: 16 residues. Germline-derived CDR1 and CDR2 are MDHEN and SYDVKM. V gave up 6 bases and J gave up 6 bases; unmatched junction bases: 9. This sample was taken from a study of identical twins. Only healthy Caucasians were included as donors. Study findings and constraints: Clonotypes of the beta chain that were abundant in cord blood carried fewer insertions (memory repertoires showed none).

The gene calls are TRBV28 and TRBJ1-5, with TRBD1 matching over 12 bases. This sequence was found in a man in his fifties in good health. Source material: memory T cells sorted from blood. CDR3 nucleotides: TGTGCCAGCAGAAGACCGGGACAGGGGGCGGTTCAGCCCCAGCATTTT. Translation: CASRRPGQGAVQPQHF.